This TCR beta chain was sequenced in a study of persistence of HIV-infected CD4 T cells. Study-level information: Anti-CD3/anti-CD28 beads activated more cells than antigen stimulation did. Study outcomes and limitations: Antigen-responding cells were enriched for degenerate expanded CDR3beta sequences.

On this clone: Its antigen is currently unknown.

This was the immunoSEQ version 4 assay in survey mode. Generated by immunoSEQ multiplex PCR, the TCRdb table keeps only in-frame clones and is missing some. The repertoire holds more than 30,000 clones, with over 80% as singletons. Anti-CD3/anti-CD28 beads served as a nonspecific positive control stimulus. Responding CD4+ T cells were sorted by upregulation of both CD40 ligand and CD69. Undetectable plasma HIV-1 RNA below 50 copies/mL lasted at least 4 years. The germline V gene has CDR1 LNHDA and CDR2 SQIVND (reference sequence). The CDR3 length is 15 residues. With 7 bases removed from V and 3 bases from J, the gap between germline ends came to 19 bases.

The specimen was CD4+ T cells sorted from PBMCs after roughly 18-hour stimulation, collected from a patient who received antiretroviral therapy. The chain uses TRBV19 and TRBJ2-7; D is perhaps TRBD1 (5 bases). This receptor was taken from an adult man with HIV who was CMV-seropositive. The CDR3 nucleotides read TGTGCCAGTACCGACCGAAGAACAGGCGTCTACGAGCAGTACTTC. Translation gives CASTDRRTGVYEQYF.